Listed below are T cell receptor beta chains from one sample, sequenced in a study of control samples from healthy donors and cancer patients. Only in-frame clones appear in the TCRdb table, and some are missing; sequencing was by immunoSEQ multiplex PCR. The data contain roughly 43,000 clones, about 94% of them singletons. The sample comprised blood. Receptor source: a man in his fifties or sixties in good health. Each CDR3 is given with its conserved first and last residue. D genes are given only for firm matches. Expanded clones are given a class, and other clones once, few, many or no size at all.

J: TRBJ2-1
V: TRBV5-4
D: NA
size: NA
CDR3: CASSQGLGSYNEQFF
DNA: TGTGCCAGCAGCCAGGGTCTGGGATCCTACAATGAGCAGTTCTTC

J: TRBJ1-1
V: TRBV11-2
D: TRBD1
size: NA
CDR3: CASSSATGANTEAFF
DNA: TGTGCCAGCAGCTCGGCGACAGGGGCGAACACTGAAGCTTTCTTT

J: TRBJ2-7
V: TRBV5-1
D: NA
size: NA
CDR3: CASSELGEQYF
DNA: TGCGCCAGCAGCGAGCTCGGGGAGCAGTACTTC

J: TRBJ1-5
V: TRBV2
D: TRBD1
size: NA
CDR3: CASRRQGNLDSNQPQHF
DNA: TGTGCCAGCAGACGACAGGGAAATCTCGATAGCAATCAGCCCCAGCATTTT

J: TRBJ1-5
V: TRBV30
D: NA
size: NA
CDR3: CAWSVGGGGQPQHF
DNA: TGTGCCTGGAGTGTAGGGGGGGGAGGGCAGCCCCAGCATTTT

J: TRBJ2-5
V: TRBV5-4
D: NA
size: NA
CDR3: CASSLSLAQETQYF
DNA: TGTGCCAGCAGCTTGAGTCTAGCTCAAGAGACCCAGTACTTC

J: TRBJ2-1
V: TRBV19
D: TRBD2
size: NA
CDR3: CASSRTRRARSSYNEQFF
DNA: TGTGCCAGTAGTAGGACTAGAAGAGCTAGGAGCTCCTACAATGAGCAGTTCTTC

J: TRBJ2-2
V: TRBV5-1
D: NA
size: NA
CDR3: CASSPSGSTGELFF
DNA: TGCGCCAGCAGCCCGTCGGGAAGCACCGGGGAGCTGTTTTTT

J: TRBJ1-2
V: TRBV14
D: TRBD1
size: NA
CDR3: CASSLGQGRSYGYTF
DNA: TGTGCCAGCAGCCTCGGACAGGGGAGAAGCTATGGCTACACCTTC

J: TRBJ2-5
V: TRBV20-1
D: NA
size: once
CDR3: CSASQGRQETRYF
DNA: TGCAGTGCTAGTCAAGGGCGACAAGAGACCCGGTACTTC

J: TRBJ2-5
V: TRBV11-3
D: NA
size: NA
CDR3: CASSQRGETQYF
DNA: TGTGCCAGCAGCCAGAGGGGGGAGACCCAGTACTTC

J: TRBJ2-7
V: TRBV9
D: TRBD2
size: NA
CDR3: CASSATGTSGLSGYEQYF
DNA: TGTGCCAGCAGCGCCACCGGGACTAGCGGGCTGAGTGGCTACGAGCAGTACTTC

J: TRBJ1-1
V: TRBV4-2
D: NA
size: NA
CDR3: CASSQDFAGENTEAFF
DNA: TGTGCCAGCAGCCAAGATTTTGCAGGGGAGAACACTGAAGCTTTCTTT

J: TRBJ2-7
V: TRBV27
D: TRBD2
size: NA
CDR3: CASSMGGGYEQYF
DNA: TGTGCCAGCAGTATGGGGGGGGGATACGAGCAGTACTTC

J: TRBJ2-3
V: TRBV9
D: NA
size: NA
CDR3: CASSVASGAPSGAQYF
DNA: TGTGCCAGCAGCGTAGCAAGCGGAGCCCCTAGTGGAGCGCAGTATTTT

J: TRBJ2-5
V: TRBV30
D: NA
size: NA
CDR3: CAWSVSGQETQYF
DNA: TGTGCCTGGAGTGTAAGTGGACAAGAGACCCAGTACTTC

J: TRBJ2-5
V: TRBV6-6
D: NA
size: NA
CDR3: CASTRGLGQETQYF
DNA: TGTGCCAGCACCCGAGGACTTGGGCAAGAGACCCAGTACTTC

J: TRBJ2-7
V: TRBV18
D: NA
size: NA
CDR3: CASSPLLATTYEQYF
DNA: TGTGCCAGCTCACCATTATTAGCGACTACCTACGAGCAGTACTTC

J: TRBJ2-7
V: TRBV30
D: NA
size: NA
CDR3: CAWSAFLFGMEEQYF
DNA: TGTGCCTGGAGTGCCTTTCTATTTGGAATGGAAGAGCAGTACTTC

J: TRBJ1-1
V: TRBV7-9
D: NA
size: NA
CDR3: CASSLGGGDTEAFF
DNA: TGTGCCAGCAGCTTAGGGGGAGGGGACACTGAAGCTTTCTTT

J: TRBJ2-2
V: TRBV5-8
D: NA
size: once
CDR3: CASSLDRTGELFF
DNA: TGTGCCAGCAGCTTGGACCGAACCGGGGAGCTGTTTTTT

J: TRBJ2-1
V: TRBV3-1/TRBV3-2
D: NA
size: once
CDR3: CASSLRTPRSHEQFF
DNA: TGTGCCAGCAGCCTTCGGACCCCCCGCTCACATGAGCAGTTCTTC

J: TRBJ1-3
V: TRBV6-5
D: NA
size: NA
CDR3: CASSRSLSGNTIYF
DNA: TGTGCCAGCAGCCGGTCCCTATCTGGAAACACCATATATTTT

J: TRBJ1-4
V: TRBV19
D: TRBD1
size: NA
CDR3: CASEAGPRDSRPEKLFF
DNA: TGTGCCAGTGAGGCGGGGCCCAGGGACAGCCGACCAGAAAAACTGTTTTTT

J: TRBJ2-7
V: TRBV25-1
D: NA
size: NA
CDR3: CATSEVSEQYF
DNA: TGTGCCACCTCGGAGGTCTCGGAGCAGTACTTC

J: TRBJ2-1
V: TRBV6-1
D: TRBD1
size: NA
CDR3: CASSERQGAGAEQFF
DNA: TGTGCCAGCAGTGAACGACAGGGGGCAGGTGCTGAGCAGTTCTTC

J: TRBJ2-2
V: TRBV7-3
D: NA
size: NA
CDR3: CASSVAWGELTGELFF
DNA: TGTGCCAGCAGCGTCGCCTGGGGGGAACTCACCGGGGAGCTGTTTTTT

J: TRBJ1-6
V: TRBV19
D: NA
size: NA
CDR3: CASSGAVGSGANSPLHF
DNA: TGTGCCAGTAGCGGGGCAGTGGGTTCGGGGGCGAATTCACCCCTCCACTTT

J: TRBJ1-2
V: TRBV19
D: TRBD1
size: NA
CDR3: CASSETGGYGYTF
DNA: TGTGCCAGTAGTGAGACAGGGGGCTATGGCTACACCTTC

J: TRBJ2-1
V: TRBV10-3
D: NA
size: NA
CDR3: CAISSGAISYNEQLF
DNA: TGTGCCATCAGTTCAGGGGCGATATCCTACAATGAGCAGCTCTTC

J: TRBJ1-2
V: TRBV19
D: NA
size: NA
CDR3: CATPPGGLPKGYTF
DNA: TGTGCCACCCCTCCCGGGGGGCTACCAAAGGGCTACACCTTC

J: TRBJ2-3
V: TRBV2
D: NA
size: NA
CDR3: CASSGGRPQADTQYF
DNA: TGTGCCAGCAGTGGAGGGAGACCTCAGGCAGATACGCAGTATTTT

J: TRBJ2-5
V: TRBV30
D: NA
size: NA
CDR3: CAWRGWTAKETQYF
DNA: TGTGCCTGGAGGGGCTGGACCGCGAAAGAGACCCAGTACTTC

J: TRBJ1-2
V: TRBV6-5
D: NA
size: NA
CDR3: CAISLAPHFGYGYTF
DNA: TGTGCCATCTCACTCGCCCCCCACTTTGGCTATGGCTACACCTTC

J: TRBJ2-1
V: TRBV28
D: NA
size: NA
CDR3: CASRLGENNEQFF
DNA: TGTGCCAGCAGGCTAGGGGAGAACAATGAGCAGTTCTTC

J: TRBJ2-7
V: TRBV28
D: NA
size: NA
CDR3: CASSYGQSEQYF
DNA: TGTGCCAGCAGCTATGGACAGTCCGAGCAGTACTTC

J: TRBJ1-4
V: TRBV5-1
D: TRBD1
size: NA
CDR3: CASSARDRDEKLFF
DNA: TGCGCCAGCAGCGCCCGGGACAGAGACGAAAAACTGTTTTTT

J: TRBJ2-2
V: TRBV4-1
D: TRBD2
size: NA
CDR3: CASSLLTSAGELFF
DNA: TGCGCCAGCAGCCTATTGACTAGCGCCGGGGAGCTGTTTTTT

J: TRBJ2-3
V: TRBV19
D: NA
size: NA
CDR3: CASSRARGGTDTQYF
DNA: TGTGCCAGTAGTCGAGCCAGGGGGGGCACAGATACGCAGTATTTT

J: TRBJ1-1
V: TRBV2
D: NA
size: NA
CDR3: CASSRTELNTEAFF
DNA: TGTGCCAGCAGCCGGACAGAGTTGAACACTGAAGCTTTCTTT

J: TRBJ2-3
V: TRBV24-1
D: NA
size: NA
CDR3: CATSESQGMGTDTQYF
DNA: TGTGCCACCAGTGAGAGTCAGGGTATGGGCACAGATACGCAGTATTTT

J: TRBJ2-7
V: TRBV20-1
D: NA
size: NA
CDR3: CSVNRVGEQYF
DNA: TGCAGTGTTAATAGGGTGGGGGAGCAGTACTTC

J: TRBJ2-5
V: TRBV3-1/TRBV3-2
D: TRBD1
size: NA
CDR3: CASSQDPRTGLSQETQYF
DNA: TGTGCCAGCAGCCAAGACCCCCGGACAGGGCTTTCCCAAGAGACCCAGTACTTC

J: TRBJ2-1
V: TRBV4-2
D: NA
size: NA
CDR3: CASSQAGSWGNEQFF
DNA: TGTGCCAGCAGCCAAGCAGGGTCTTGGGGAAATGAGCAGTTCTTC

J: TRBJ1-5
V: TRBV6-5
D: NA
size: NA
CDR3: CASSREWGQPQHF
DNA: TGTGCCAGCAGTAGGGAGTGGGGTCAGCCCCAGCATTTT

J: TRBJ1-4
V: TRBV28
D: TRBD1
size: NA
CDR3: CATGTGGDEKLFF
DNA: TGTGCCACTGGAACAGGGGGCGATGAAAAACTGTTTTTT

J: TRBJ2-7
V: TRBV3-1/TRBV3-2
D: NA
size: NA
CDR3: CASSRIGQTYEQYF
DNA: TGTGCCAGCAGCCGGATCGGACAGACCTACGAGCAGTACTTC

J: TRBJ1-5
V: TRBV28
D: NA
size: NA
CDR3: CASSQMGQPQHF
DNA: TGTGCCAGCAGTCAGATGGGTCAGCCCCAGCATTTT

J: TRBJ2-2
V: TRBV10-3
D: TRBD2
size: NA
CDR3: CAISDGSGRLDGELFF
DNA: TGTGCCATCAGCGATGGTAGCGGGAGGCTTGACGGGGAGCTGTTTTTT

J: TRBJ2-5
V: TRBV9
D: NA
size: once
CDR3: CASSVGDPGPETQYF
DNA: TGTGCCAGCAGCGTAGGGGACCCTGGCCCAGAGACCCAGTACTTC

J: TRBJ1-2
V: TRBV6-5
D: NA
size: NA
CDR3: CAVHVGNGYTF
DNA: TGTGCCGTCCATGTCGGGAATGGCTACACCTTC